This T cell receptor beta chain comes out of a study of T cell changes during pregnancy in multiple sclerosis. V trimming: 0 bases; J trimming: 0 bases; junction bases outside the gene matches: 4. This CDR3 is 17 amino acids long. Germline V lookup: CDR1 SGHRS, CDR2 YFSETQ. Profiling relied on immunoSEQ multiplex PCR, and the TCRdb table lists in-frame clones only, not all of them. The top ten clones hold 20% to 30% of a sample with about 39,000 clones, over 80% of them seen once. The chain has TRBV5-1 and TRBJ2-2, with 8 bases aligning to TRBD2. The receptor was derived from a female donor with multiple sclerosis, enrolled in a pregnancy study. The starting material was CD8+ T cells from peripheral blood mononuclear cells, obtained before pregnancy. CDR3 bases: TGCGCCAGCAGCTTGGTCGGCGGGAGGTCGAACACCGGGGAGCTGTTTTTT. Its protein is CASSLVGGRSNTGELFF. Full variable domain (outside the CDR3, taken from reference TRBV5-1 and TRBJ2-2): KAGVTQTPRYLIKTRGQQVTLSCSPISGHRSVSWYQQTPGQGLQFLFEYFSETQRNKGNFPGRFSGRQFSNSRSEMNVSTLELGDSALYLCASSLVGGRSNTGELFFGEGSRLTVL.